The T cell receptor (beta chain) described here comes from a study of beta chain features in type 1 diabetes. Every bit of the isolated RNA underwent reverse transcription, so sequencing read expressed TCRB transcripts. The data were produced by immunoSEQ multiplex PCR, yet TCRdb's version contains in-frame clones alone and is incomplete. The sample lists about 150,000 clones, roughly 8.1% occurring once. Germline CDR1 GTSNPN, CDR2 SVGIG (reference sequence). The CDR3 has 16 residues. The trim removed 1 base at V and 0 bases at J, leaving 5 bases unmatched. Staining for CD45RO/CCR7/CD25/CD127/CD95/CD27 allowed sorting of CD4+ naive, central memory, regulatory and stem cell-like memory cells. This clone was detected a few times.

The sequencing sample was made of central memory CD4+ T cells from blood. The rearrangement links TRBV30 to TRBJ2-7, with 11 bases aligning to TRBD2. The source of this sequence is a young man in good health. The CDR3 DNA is TGTGCCTGGAGTGCGGTAGCGGGAGGGAGCTCCTACGAGCAGTACTTC. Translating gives CAWSAVAGGSSYEQYF. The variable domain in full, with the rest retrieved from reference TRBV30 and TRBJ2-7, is SQTIHQWPATLVQPVGSPLSLECTVEGTSNPNLYWYRQAAGRGLQLLFYSVGIGQISSEVPQNLSASRPQDRQFILSSKKLLLSDSGFYLCAWSAVAGGSSYEQYFGPGTRLTVT.